A selection of T cell receptor beta chains follows, all from one sample in a study of shared clonotypes between healthy human individuals. The data were produced by immunoSEQ multiplex PCR, yet TCRdb's version contains in-frame clones alone and is incomplete. The table records about 460,000 clones, roughly three quarters of them present only once. The material sequenced was PBMCs. All receptors come from a middle-aged woman in good health. Some clones in this sample may be carry-over from other donors' samples. Each CDR3 is given with its conserved first and last residue. A D gene is named only where the DNA matches it firmly. Size tells how often a clone was seen (once, few, many) or the class of an expanded clone, and some rows leave it out.

TRBJ2-5	-	-	TRBV5-1	CASSLSGTQETQYF	TGCGCCAGCAGCTTGTCAGGAACCCAAGAGACCCAGTACTTC
TRBJ2-7	-	once	TRBV5-1	CASSLAQRLSYEQYF	TGCGCCAGCAGCTTGGCCCAGCGGCTATCCTACGAGCAGTACTTC
TRBJ1-2	-	-	TRBV7-6	CASSPGSQLNFYGYTF	TGTGCCAGCAGCCCTGGGAGTCAGCTGAATTTCTATGGCTACACCTTC
TRBJ1-4	TRBD1	-	TRBV7-9	CASSPWTGPNEKLFF	TGTGCCAGCAGCCCCTGGACAGGCCCCAATGAAAAACTGTTTTTT
TRBJ1-2	-	-	TRBV2	CASSFLAASYGYTF	TGTGCCAGCAGTTTTTTAGCAGCGAGCTATGGCTACACCTTC
TRBJ2-7	-	-	TRBV4-1	CASSQVAREQYF	TGCGCCAGCAGCCAAGTAGCGCGCGAGCAGTACTTC
TRBJ2-7	-	-	TRBV7-8	CASSLPASPLEQYF	TGTGCCAGCAGCCTTCCCGCTAGCCCTCTCGAGCAGTACTTC
TRBJ2-1	TRBD2	-	TRBV11-2	CASSSVTSGSGEQFF	TGTGCCAGCAGCTCAGTCACTAGCGGGAGTGGTGAGCAGTTCTTC
TRBJ1-1	TRBD1	-	TRBV9	CASSEGGPWNTEAFF	TGTGCCAGCAGCGAAGGGGGCCCATGGAACACTGAAGCTTTCTTT
TRBJ2-7	TRBD1	-	TRBV5-5	CASSHSTGGGYEQYF	TGTGCCAGCAGCCACTCGACAGGGGGCGGCTACGAGCAGTACTTC
TRBJ1-1	-	-	TRBV28	CASSLSGGTEAFF	TGTGCCAGCAGTTTATCGGGTGGGACTGAAGCTTTCTTT
TRBJ2-1	-	-	TRBV7-6	CASSLALDSTEQFF	TGTGCCAGCAGCTTAGCGCTAGATAGTACTGAGCAGTTCTTC
TRBJ1-2	-	-	TRBV10-3	CAISGGPDLPYYGYTF	TGTGCCATCAGTGGGGGACCGGACCTCCCGTACTATGGCTACACCTTC
TRBJ2-7	-	-	TRBV5-1	CASSSRDTGGTYEQYF	TGCGCCAGCAGCTCCCGGGACACGGGAGGAACGTACGAGCAGTACTTC
TRBJ2-5	-	few	TRBV7-2	CAGSSGSYPQYF	TGTGCCGGCAGCTCAGGGTCGTACCCCCAGTACTTC
TRBJ1-2	TRBD1	few	TRBV7-8	CASSADRENGYTF	TGTGCCAGCAGCGCCGACAGGGAAAATGGCTACACCTTC
TRBJ1-1	-	-	TRBV28	CASSSPGRTEAFF	TGTGCCAGCAGTTCCCCAGGTCGCACTGAAGCTTTCTTT